Given below is one T cell receptor (beta chain) in context. Authors' processing steps: Reference gene primer amplification gave nucleated cell count estimates. The protocol was immunoSEQ multiplex PCR, while the TCRdb copy is restricted to in-frame clones and leaves out a portion. V, J and clone size were drawn from that table, and D and trimming were deduced from the DNA. The data show 12,000 to 15,000 clones, around nine tenths seen once. The entry originates in a study of blood T cell repertoires in COVID-19. Study background: Acute and convalescent COVID-19 specimens originated in the United States, Italy and Spain. The cDNA or gDNA used as material had been derived from T cells, B-cell-depleted T cells, or PBMCs.

This CDR3 is built from 14 residues. Trimming took 6 bases from V and 1 from J; bases not matched to a gene: 5. Looked up from germline, CDR1 is MDHEN and CDR2 is SYDVKM. The sequenced sample consisted of peripheral blood. This chain connects TRBV28 to TRBJ2-5; 7 nucleotides agree with TRBD1. This TCR was sampled from a human donor in a cohort sampled during active COVID-19. The CDR3 nucleotides are TGTGCCAGCAGATCGGGACAGCCCCAAGAGACCCAGTACTTC. Translated, it gives CASRSGQPQETQYF.